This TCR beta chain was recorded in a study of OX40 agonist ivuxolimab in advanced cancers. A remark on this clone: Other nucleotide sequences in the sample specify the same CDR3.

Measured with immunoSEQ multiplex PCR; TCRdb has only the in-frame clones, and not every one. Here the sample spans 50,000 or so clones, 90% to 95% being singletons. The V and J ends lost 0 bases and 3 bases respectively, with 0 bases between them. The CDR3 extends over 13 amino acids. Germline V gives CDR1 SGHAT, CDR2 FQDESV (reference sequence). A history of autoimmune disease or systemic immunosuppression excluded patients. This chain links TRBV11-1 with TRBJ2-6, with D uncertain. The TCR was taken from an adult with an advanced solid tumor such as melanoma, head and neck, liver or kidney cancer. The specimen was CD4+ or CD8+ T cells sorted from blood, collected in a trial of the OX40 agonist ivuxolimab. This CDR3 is CASSLAGANVLTF. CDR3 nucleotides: TGTGCCAGCAGCTTAGCTGGGGCCAACGTCCTGACTTTC.